The 18 T cell receptor beta chains presented below share a single source sample, sequenced in a study of blood T cell repertoires in COVID-19. TCRdb keeps only in-frame clones here, not all; method: immunoSEQ multiplex PCR. The sample lists 130,000 to 150,000 clones, 70% to 85% occurring once. The sequenced sample was peripheral blood. The receptors were sampled from a woman of 80 years or more in a cohort sampled during active or convalescent COVID-19.

About this clone: This sample also contains other DNA sequences that code for the same CDR3. The V gene is TRBV30, the J gene TRBJ1-2, with D unresolved. Between the trimmed V and J ends, which lost 2 bases and 2 bases, there was a span of 9 bases. This CDR3 contains 13 residues. Germline CDR1 GTSNPN, CDR2 SVGIG (reference sequence). In DNA form, the CDR3 reads TGTGCCTGGAGTCTCGGGATAAACTATGGCTACACCTTC. It yields the protein CAWSLGINYGYTF.

CDR3 region: CATSRDPESNQPQHF. The CDR3 DNA is TGTGCCACCAGCAGAGATCCGGAGAGCAATCAGCCCCAGCATTTT. The chain is built from TRBV15 and TRBJ1-5; the D is unclear. Germline V gives CDR1 LNHNV, CDR2 YYDKDF (reference sequence). This CDR3 has 15 residues. The ends were cut back, 0 bases at V and 1 base at J, with 7 bases in the middle.

This rearrangement joins TRBV9 to TRBJ2-1; 8 positions agree with TRBD2. Germline V gene sequence: CDR1 SGDLS, CDR2 YYNGEE. The CDR3 totals 15 residues. V lost 1 base and J lost 3; bases outside the gene matches: 3. CDR3 in amino acids: CASSVFAGGYNEQFF. For the CDR3, the DNA is TGTGCCAGCAGCGTATTTGCGGGGGGCTACAATGAGCAGTTCTTC. Full variable domain (missing parts from reference TRBV9 and TRBJ2-1): DSGVTQTPKHLITATGQRVTLRCSPRSGDLSVYWYQQSLDQGLQFLIQYYNGEERAKGNILERFSAQQFPDLHSELNLSSLELGDSALYFCASSVFAGGYNEQFFGPGTRLTVL.

This chain connects TRBV18 to TRBJ1-6; 7 positions agree with TRBD1. This CDR3 is 15 amino acids long. Germline V gene lookup returns CDR1 KGHSH and CDR2 LQKENI. The V gene end was trimmed by 4 bases and the J gene end by 7 bases; junction bases not matched to a gene: 7. CDR3 residues: CASSRQDRSNSPLHF. The CDR3, as DNA: TGTGCCAGCTCACGCCAGGACAGGTCGAATTCACCCCTCCACTTT.

The rearrangement uses TRBV28 and TRBJ1-1; tentative D call: TRBD1 (5 bases). Trimming stripped 1 base from V and 0 bases from J, with 18 bases between. Looked up from germline, CDR1 is MDHEN and CDR2 is SYDVKM. This CDR3 contains 18 residues. The CDR3 is CASSLSPGPSLMNTEAFF. The CDR3, as DNA: TGTGCCAGCAGTTTATCCCCAGGGCCGTCCCTGATGAACACTGAAGCTTTCTTT.

The rearrangement joins TRBV18 to TRBJ2-7, with 7 nucleotides matching TRBD1. The length of the CDR3 is 15 residues. Losses at the gene ends were 3 bases for V and 1 base for J; bases not matched to a gene: 6. The germline gives CDR1 KGHSH, CDR2 LQKENI. The CDR3 loop is CASSPQGQESYEQYF. The CDR3, as DNA: TGTGCCAGCTCACCTCAAGGACAGGAGTCCTACGAGCAGTACTTC. The complete variable domain, with remaining parts taken from reference TRBV18 and TRBJ2-7, reads NAGVMQNPRHLVRRRGQEARLRCSPMKGHSHVYWYRQLPEEGLKFMVYLQKENIIDESGMPKERFSAEFPKEGPSILRIQQVVRGDSAAYFCASSPQGQESYEQYFGPGTRLTVT.

The J gene is TRBJ2-5, the V gene TRBV28; TRBD1 matches at 8 bases. The length of the CDR3 is 15 residues. Germline V gene lookup returns CDR1 MDHEN and CDR2 SYDVKM. The J segment lost 5 bases and the V segment lost 5 bases, leaving 10 bases of the junction unmatched. The CDR3 nucleotides are TGTGCCAGCAGTACCCGGACAGGGCAGTTGGAGACCCAGTACTTC. It yields the protein CASSTRTGQLETQYF.

The CDR3 here is CAQDRGQDTEAFF. Written as DNA, the CDR3 is TGTGCCCAAGACAGGGGGCAGGACACTGAAGCTTTCTTT. The chain links TRBV7-2 to TRBJ1-1; TRBD1 aligns across 10 bases. The CDR3 extends over 13 amino acids. Germline CDR1 reads SGHTA; CDR2 reads FQGNSA. Trimming took 11 bases from V and 3 from J; bases not matched to a gene: 6.

This chain connects TRBV29-1 to TRBJ1-5; 7 positions match TRBD1. From germline, CDR1 is SQVTM and CDR2 ANQGSEA. This CDR3 comprises 14 residues. As DNA, the CDR3 is TGCACCACGGACAGGCGGAGTACCAATCAGCCCCAGCATTTT. It specifies CTTDRRSTNQPQHF.

The chain joins TRBV3-1 (or the pseudogene TRBV3-2) to TRBJ1-3, with D maybe TRBD1 (5 bases). Trimming removed 6 bases at V and 2 bases at J, with 11 bases between. Per germline, CDR1 LGHDT and CDR2 YNNKEL (reference sequence). The CDR3 is 14 amino acids. The CDR3 nucleotides read TGTGCCAGCAGTGTACAGGTGGCTGGAAACACCATATATTTT. This encodes CASSVQVAGNTIYF.

The V call is TRBV7-2, the J call TRBJ1-2; TRBD1 might be the D (5 bases). V dropped 5 bases and J dropped 14 bases, with 15 bases sitting between them. The CDR3 loop spans 11 amino acids. Germline-derived CDR1 and CDR2 are SGHTA and FQGNSA. CDR3 sequence: CASSRSGLKTF. The CDR3, as DNA: TGTGCCAGCAGCCGATCGGGACTCAAGACCTTC.

V usage is TRBV19 and J usage is TRBJ1-4; no clear D gene. Looked up from germline, CDR1 is LNHDA and CDR2 is SQIVND (reference sequence). The CDR3 length is 17 residues. Trimming pared 3 bases from V and 5 bases from J, leaving 19 bases between. In DNA form, the CDR3 reads TGTGCCAGTAGTATGTACGGGGTCCCCACTTCAAATGAAAAACTGTTTTTT. It is translated as CASSMYGVPTSNEKLFF. Full variable domain (outside the CDR3, taken from reference TRBV19 and TRBJ1-4): DGGITQSPKYLFRKEGQNVTLSCEQNLNHDAMYWYRQDPGQGLRLIYYSQIVNDFQKGDIAEGYSVSREKKESFPLTVTSAQKNPTAFYLCASSMYGVPTSNEKLFFGSGTQLSVL.

This chain links TRBV5-6 with TRBJ1-6; TRBD1 matches at 7 bases. Unmatched junction bases numbered 3, after V lost 7 bases and J lost 5 bases. Germline V gene sequence: CDR1 SGHDT, CDR2 YYEEEE. There are 13 residues in the CDR3. The CDR3 loop reads CASRGTDNSPLHF. The CDR3 DNA is TGTGCCAGCCGAGGGACAGATAATTCACCCCTCCACTTT.

V and J are TRBV5-8 and TRBJ1-2; a possible D gene is TRBD1 (6 bases). Germline V gene sequence: CDR1 SGHTS, CDR2 YDEGEE. CDR3 length: 15 amino acids. V lost 0 bases, J lost 3 bases, and 12 bases lay in between. CDR3 DNA sequence: TGTGCCAGCAGCTTGGACGTACAGGGTGACTATGGCTACACCTTC. This codes for CASSLDVQGDYGYTF.

The genes are TRBV25-1 and TRBJ1-6, with unresolved D. Trimming cost V 4 bases and J 4 bases, with 5 bases left between them. CDR1 and CDR2 from the germline V gene are MGHDK and SYGVNS. The CDR3 has 13 amino acids. CDR3 loop: CASSAPYNSPLHF. The CDR3 nucleotides read TGTGCCAGCAGTGCCCCTTATAATTCACCCCTCCACTTT.

The rearrangement uses TRBV7-9 and TRBJ1-1; D call uncertain. V lost 5 bases to trimming and J lost 7 bases, with 11 bases between them. In germline, CDR1 is SEHNR, CDR2 FQNEAQ (reference sequence). The CDR3 runs 12 residues. In nucleotides, the CDR3 is TGTGCCAGCAGCAGGAGTGTAAGTGAAGCTTTCTTT. This codes for CASSRSVSEAFF.

The chain couples TRBV28 to TRBJ2-5; D not resolved. Trimming removed 1 base from V and 5 bases from J, with 8 bases in between. Looked up from germline, CDR1 is MDHEN and CDR2 is SYDVKM. The CDR3 is made up of 13 amino acids. CDR3 bases: TGTGCCAGCAGTTTATCGGTCCCGGAGACCCAGTACTTC. This encodes CASSLSVPETQYF.

This clone was observed a handful of times. The gene calls are TRBV18 and TRBJ2-1; D perhaps matches TRBD2 (6 bases). V dropped 2 bases and J dropped 0 bases, with 11 bases sitting between them. CDR1 is KGHSH and CDR2 is LQKENI in the germline V gene. The CDR3 sequence is 16 residues long. CDR3 sequence (DNA): TGTGCCAGCTCACCAATCGCCGGGAGCTCCTACAATGAGCAGTTCTTC. Translation gives CASSPIAGSSYNEQFF.